This T cell receptor (beta chain) was sequenced in a study of blood T cell repertoires in COVID-19. For the study at large: Acute and convalescent COVID-19 samples came from the United States, Italy and Spain. The analysed material was cDNA or gDNA that came from T cells, B-cell-depleted T cells, or PBMCs.

The CDR3 is 16 amino acids. V gave up 4 bases and J gave up 2 bases; unmatched junction bases: 4. Germline V gene sequence: CDR1 LGHDT, CDR2 YNNKEL (reference sequence). Source study methods: How many nucleated cells were present was estimated from reference gene primer amplification. The data were produced by immunoSEQ multiplex PCR, yet TCRdb's version contains in-frame clones alone and is incomplete. Clone size and the V and J calls come from that table; the DNA yielded D and trimming. The table has around 250,000 clones, 70% to 90% seen once. The sample taken for sequencing was peripheral blood. This receptor was identified in a man aged 55 to 70 with acute or convalescent COVID-19. This chain connects TRBV3-1 (or the pseudogene TRBV3-2) to TRBJ2-2; 10 nucleotides align to TRBD2. CDR3 sequence: CASSLRTSGNTGELFF. DNA for the CDR3: TGTGCCAGCAGCCTGAGGACTAGCGGTAACACCGGGGAGCTGTTTTTT.